This T cell receptor (delta chain) was sequenced in a study of γδ T cells in repeated Plasmodium falciparum infection. Study results and caveats: Vgamma9/Vdelta2+ T cells showed a stable polyclonal repertoire with shared TCRgamma sequences. Compared with Australian children, Malian Vdelta2-negative repertoires seemed more clonal, less diverse, less shared.

Each sorted gammadelta sample had TRG and TRD chains sequenced. TCRdb reran clone calling via CATT on the multiplex PCR reads. The sample has more than 70,000 delta-chain clones, roughly 0.9% seen once. Flow sorting of PBMC yielded separate Vgamma9/Vdelta2+ and Vdelta2-negative gammadelta T cell populations for bulk repertoire analysis. This clone was counted between two and nine times. Its antigen is not known. The protein that TCRdb holds for this DNA derives from a much larger clone and differs from the translated DNA at residue 7, which likely indicates a read error; the protein shown here is translated from the DNA. The CDR3 covers 16 residues. Germline-derived CDR1 and CDR2 are GEAIGNYY and EKD. With 3 bases removed from V and 0 bases from J, the gap between germline ends came to 16 bases.

The chain is built from TRDV2 and TRDJ1; D is undetermined. The J gene, left out of TCRdb, was set here by checking the DNA against germline. The receptor comes from a pool of human donors (malaria-infected and uninfected, not separated). Sequenced sample: gamma-delta T cells from blood. CDR3 loop: CACDSVWELYTDKLIF. The CDR3 bases are TGTGCCTGTGACTCGGTGTGGGAATTATACACCGATAAACTCATCTTT.